This T cell receptor (beta chain) is drawn from a study of blood T cell repertoires in COVID-19. Turning to the study itself: PBMCs, B-cell-depleted T cells, or T cells provided the cDNA or gDNA that made up the material.

V was pared by 1 base and J by 6 bases, with 0 bases of the junction left unmatched. Germline lookup yields CDR1 LGHDT and CDR2 YNNKEL (reference sequence). This CDR3 region has 13 residues. Authors' methods: Reference gene primer amplification gave estimated nucleated cell counts. Clones were sequenced by immunoSEQ multiplex PCR, and TCRdb holds only the in-frame ones, with some missing. D and trimming were read from the DNA, whereas the V and J calls and clone size are those reported in that table. The table lists 300,000 to 400,000 clones, roughly 84% of them singletons. The rearrangement uses TRBV3-1 (or the pseudogene TRBV3-2) and TRBJ1-1, with TRBD1 matching over 9 bases. This receptor was taken from a man aged 50-60 years with active or convalescent COVID-19. The sequenced sample consisted of peripheral blood. CDR3 bases: TGTGCCAGCAGCCAAGGGACAGGGGCTGAAGCTTTCTTT. Its protein is CASSQGTGAEAFF.